This T cell receptor (beta chain) was retrieved from a study of T cell repertoires in cytomegalovirus infection. The study's findings and limits: Dominant in the ex vivo response were TCR beta clonotypes restricted by HLA-C and specific for CMV. Individuals carrying CMV plus the relevant HLA were identified by cumulative frequency of public TCR beta families.

This clonotype was recorded many times. Antigen unknown. TCRdb re-called the reads through MiXCR, storing one row per CDR3 protein. The table records 200,000 to 300,000 distinct CDR3 sequences, around 9% of them present only once. The source is a human donor in good health (CMV status not recorded). Some clones in this sample may be carry-over from other donors' samples. Material: PBMCs.

For the CDR3, the DNA is TGTGCCAGCAGCTTAGCTAAGGGGCACAATGAGCAGTTCTTC. It codes for CASSLAKGHNEQFF. This rearrangement joins TRBV7-9 to TRBJ2-1, with D possibly matching TRBD1 (5 bases). CDR1 is SEHNR, CDR2 FQNEAQ, per germline (reference sequence). This CDR3 has 14 residues. The V end lost 0 bases, the J end lost 5 bases, and 8 bases lay between the germline ends.